One sample yielded the 23 T cell receptor beta chains listed below, sequenced in a study of cytomegalovirus exposure and HLA in healthy donors. TCRdb keeps only in-frame clones here, not all; method: immunoSEQ multiplex PCR. The sample records fewer than 75,000 clones, around 95% being singletons. Sequencing was done on a sample of PBMCs. The receptors here all came from a man between 18 and 29 years old in good health and CMV-seronegative.

The rearrangement links TRBV6-1 to TRBJ2-7; perhaps TRBD1 as D (6 bases). This CDR3 is 11 amino acids long. Trimming shortened V by 8 bases and J by 7 bases, and 12 bases separated the two germline ends. Germline CDR1 and CDR2: MNHNS and SASEGT. CDR3 DNA: TGTGCCAGCCGATATCAGGGGGAGCAGTACTTC. This encodes CASRYQGEQYF.

The chain has TRBV6-5 and TRBJ1-2; D gene unclear. The CDR3 has 13 residues. Germline assignment: CDR1 MNHEY and CDR2 SVGAGI. Trimming removed 0 bases at V and 4 bases at J, with 6 bases between. CDR3 residues: CASSYSRVYGYTF. The CDR3 DNA sequence: TGTGCCAGCAGTTACTCGAGGGTCTATGGCTACACCTTC.

The rearrangement links TRBV2 to TRBJ1-5, with TRBD1 matching 7 bases. V lost 6 bases and J lost 6; bases outside the gene matches: 11. CDR3 size: 15 residues. CDR1 is SNHLY and CDR2 is FYNNEI in the germline V gene. The CDR3 spells CASSEDRTVVQPQHF. Written as DNA, the CDR3 is TGTGCCAGCAGCGAGGACAGGACCGTAGTTCAGCCCCAGCATTTT.

The genes are TRBV30 and TRBJ2-3; D not resolved. The germline V gene encodes CDR1 GTSNPN and CDR2 SVGIG (reference sequence). The CDR3 is made up of 12 amino acids. V was clipped by 0 bases and J by 8 bases, with 9 bases between them. The CDR3: CAWSVGDGTQYF. The CDR3 region has the DNA TGTGCCTGGAGTGTCGGAGACGGTACGCAGTATTTT.

For this clone: The germline gene is not matched at one end of the junction; a read error may be the cause. V and J are TRBV7-9 and TRBJ2-2; D gene ambiguous. Germline V gene data show CDR1 as SEHNR and CDR2 as FQNEAQ (reference sequence). The length of the CDR3 is 11 residues. The CDR3: CASSHTGELFF. Written as DNA, the CDR3 is TGTGCCAGCAGCCACACGGGGGAGCTGTTTTTT.

The J gene is TRBJ1-4, the V gene TRBV7-2; 8 bases agree with TRBD1. V dropped 5 bases and J dropped 8; count of bases not matched to a gene: 7. The CDR3 runs 14 residues. Germline V gives CDR1 SGHTA, CDR2 FQGNSA. The CDR3 sequence is CASSPQGAEEKLFF. In nucleotides, the CDR3 is TGTGCCAGCAGCCCGCAGGGGGCCGAGGAAAAACTGTTTTTT.

The chain links TRBV19 to TRBJ1-5; maybe TRBD1 (6 bases). V dropped 0 bases and J dropped 7 bases, with 10 bases sitting between them. Germline lookup yields CDR1 LNHDA and CDR2 SQIVND (reference sequence). CDR3 length: 14 residues. CDR3 coding DNA: TGTGCCAGTAGTATAGATAGGGGGACCCAGCCCCAGCATTTT. This gives the protein CASSIDRGTQPQHF.

The chain employs TRBV15 and TRBJ2-3; D gene unclear. V gave up 3 bases and J gave up 2 bases, with 6 bases separating them. CDR1 is LNHNV and CDR2 is YYDKDF in the germline V gene (reference sequence). The CDR3 is 13 amino acids. The CDR3 protein is CATSRAVTDTQYF. The CDR3, as DNA: TGTGCCACCAGCAGGGCCGTCACAGATACGCAGTATTTT.

This chain links TRBV4-3 with TRBJ1-1; 9 positions agree with TRBD1. V was clipped by 4 bases and J by 3 bases; unmatched bases: 6. CDR1 and CDR2 (germline): LGHNA, YSLEER. The CDR3 has 15 amino acids. The CDR3 spells CASSPYRGPDTEAFF. In nucleotides, the CDR3 is TGCGCCAGCAGCCCGTACAGGGGGCCGGACACTGAAGCTTTCTTT.

The count of this clone is one. The rearrangement links TRBV7-6 to TRBJ2-5; 8 bases are a match to TRBD1. Trimming removed 5 bases from V and 5 bases from J; junction bases left unmatched: 7. Germline loops: CDR1 SGHVS, CDR2 FNYEAQ. CDR3 length equals 14 residues. The CDR3 protein is CASSPTGERETQYF. The CDR3 nucleotides read TGTGCCAGCAGCCCGACAGGGGAACGGGAGACCCAGTACTTC.

Details on this clone: At one of its ends the junction is not consistent with the germline gene, which may arise from a read error. The rearrangement links TRBV7-9 to TRBJ1-2; tentatively, D is TRBD1 (6 bases). Germline assignment: CDR1 SEHNR and CDR2 FQNEAQ (reference sequence). There are 11 residues in the CDR3. The CDR3 is CASQARDTKYF. CDR3 nucleotide sequence: TGTGCCAGCCAAGCCCGGGACACGAAGTACTTC.

V gene TRBV5-4 combines with J gene TRBJ2-7, with D perhaps TRBD1 (6 bases). Germline V gene data show CDR1 as SGHNT and CDR2 as YYREEE (reference sequence). V was trimmed by 2 bases and J by 1 base, leaving 7 bases between them. The CDR3 is made up of 13 amino acids. The CDR3 coding sequence is TGTGCCAGCAGCTTTGGACAGTCCTACGAGCAGTACTTC. This sequence encodes CASSFGQSYEQYF. Using reference TRBV5-4 and TRBJ2-7 for the parts outside the CDR3, the full variable domain is ETGVTQSPTHLIKTRGQQVTLRCSSQSGHNTVSWYQQALGQGPQFIFQYYREEENGRGNFPPRFSGLQFPNYSSELNVNALELDDSALYLCASSFGQSYEQYFGPGTRLTVT.

This rearrangement joins TRBV4-3 to TRBJ2-6; TRBD2 might be the D (5 bases). The germline V and J ends were trimmed by 0 bases and 1 base, with 10 bases remaining between them. CDR3 length equals 17 residues. Per germline, CDR1 LGHNA and CDR2 YSLEER. This CDR3 reads CASSQDRGISGANVLTF. As DNA, the CDR3 is TGCGCCAGCAGCCAAGATCGGGGAATTTCTGGGGCCAACGTCCTGACTTTC.

The chain uses TRBV28 and TRBJ1-3; possibly TRBD1 for D (5 bases). The CDR3 is 14 amino acids. V lost 3 bases and J lost 3, with 9 bases in between. Germline V gene sequence: CDR1 MDHEN, CDR2 SYDVKM. CDR3 sequence (DNA): TGTGCCAGCAGTTTGGGGGGAGGTGGAAACACCATATATTTT. The encoded protein is CASSLGGGGNTIYF. Full variable domain (missing parts from reference TRBV28 and TRBJ1-3): DVKVTQSSRYLVKRTGEKVFLECVQDMDHENMFWYRQDPGLGLRLIYFSYDVKMKEKGDIPEGYSVSREKKERFSLILESASTNQTSMYLCASSLGGGGNTIYFGEGSWLTVV.

This chain connects TRBV7-2 to TRBJ2-3, with 9 bases that match TRBD2. The CDR3 spans 18 residues. The germline V gene has CDR1 SGHTA and CDR2 FQGNSA. The V gene end was trimmed by 3 bases and the J gene end by 1 base; junction bases not matched to a gene: 11. Here the CDR3 DNA reads TGTGCCAGCAGCTTGGCCAGCGGGGGGTCTTCGGGCACAGATACGCAGTATTTT. This translates into CASSLASGGSSGTDTQYF.

The V call is TRBV28, the J call TRBJ2-1, with 9 nucleotides matching TRBD1. Germline V gives CDR1 MDHEN, CDR2 SYDVKM. The CDR3 is made up of 15 amino acids. The V segment lost 6 bases and the J segment 0 bases; nucleotides outside the gene matches: 3. Here the CDR3 reads CASRPGQGSYNEQFF. The CDR3 DNA is TGTGCCAGCAGGCCGGGACAGGGCTCCTACAATGAGCAGTTCTTC. Filled out from reference TRBV28 and TRBJ2-1, the complete variable domain reads DVKVTQSSRYLVKRTGEKVFLECVQDMDHENMFWYRQDPGLGLRLIYFSYDVKMKEKGDIPEGYSVSREKKERFSLILESASTNQTSMYLCASRPGQGSYNEQFFGPGTRLTVL.

The chain links TRBV7-9 to TRBJ2-5, with 7 bases lining up with TRBD2. Germline V gene sequence: CDR1 SEHNR, CDR2 FQNEAQ (reference sequence). Germline trimming cut 1 base from V and 5 bases from J; bases unmatched to any gene: 7. The CDR3 has 15 residues. The CDR3 sequence: CASSLVGGGRETQYF. In DNA, the CDR3 is TGTGCCAGCAGCTTAGTGGGCGGGGGTCGGGAGACCCAGTACTTC.

The chain combines TRBV6-6 with TRBJ1-2; 12 bases are shared with TRBD1. Germline lookup yields CDR1 MNHNY and CDR2 SVGAGI (reference sequence). After removal of 6 bases from V and 4 bases from J, the junction contained 9 bases not matched to a gene. This CDR3 region has 16 residues. The CDR3, as DNA: TGTGCCAGCAGGGGCGGGACAGGGGGCTTGGGCTATGGCTACACCTTC. Protein sequence: CASRGGTGGLGYGYTF.

The chain joins TRBV19 to TRBJ1-1; perhaps TRBD1 as D (5 bases). The V gene lost 4 bases and the J gene lost 1 base, with 13 bases spanning the gap. Germline loops: CDR1 LNHDA, CDR2 SQIVND (reference sequence). The CDR3 covers 15 residues. DNA for the CDR3: TGTGCCAGTAGTAGAGAAGGGGTCACGAACACTGAAGCTTTCTTT. This codes for CASSREGVTNTEAFF. The full variable domain, completed using reference TRBV19 and TRBJ1-1, is DGGITQSPKYLFRKEGQNVTLSCEQNLNHDAMYWYRQDPGQGLRLIYYSQIVNDFQKGDIAEGYSVSREKKESFPLTVTSAQKNPTAFYLCASSREGVTNTEAFFGQGTRLTVV.

The rearrangement uses TRBV7-3 and TRBJ1-1; D unclear. The CDR3 is made up of 14 amino acids. Germline values: CDR1 SGHTA, CDR2 FQGTGA. V was clipped by 5 bases and J by 5 bases, with 15 bases between them. The CDR3 nucleotides read TGTGCCAGCAGCCCCTTCTCCGGAGGGACTGAAGCTTTCTTT. Amino acids: CASSPFSGGTEAFF.

The CDR3 region has the DNA TGTGCCTGGAGTGCGGTTCGTTTCTATAATTCACCCCTCCACTTT. It encodes CAWSAVRFYNSPLHF. V is TRBV30 and J is TRBJ1-6; no firm D call. V shed 1 base and J shed 3 bases, with 10 bases lying between them. Germline assignment: CDR1 GTSNPN and CDR2 SVGIG (reference sequence). The CDR3 covers 15 residues.

The chain has TRBV2 and TRBJ1-2; a weak D match, TRBD1 (6 bases). Trimming shortened V by 8 bases and J by 7 bases, and 20 bases separated the two germline ends. Germline V gives CDR1 SNHLY, CDR2 FYNNEI. This CDR3 region has 14 residues. The CDR3 DNA sequence: TGTGCCAGCGCTCCTGGTGGGGGCAGCGGTGGCTACACCTTC. Translating gives CASAPGGGSGGYTF.

The chain recombines TRBV5-1 with TRBJ1-2; D is uncertain. Germline lookup yields CDR1 SGHRS and CDR2 YFSETQ. The CDR3 extends over 15 amino acids. Trimming removed 1 base from V and 1 base from J, with 11 bases in between. The CDR3 loop reads CASSLFTDFNYGYTF. CDR3 sequence (DNA): TGCGCCAGCAGCTTGTTCACAGATTTTAACTATGGCTACACCTTC.